The 20 T cell receptor beta chains listed next were all sequenced from one sample in a study of blood T cell repertoires in COVID-19. TCRdb's copy holds only in-frame clones and misses some; the assay was immunoSEQ multiplex PCR. The repertoire includes 150,000 to 200,000 clones, roughly nine tenths of them detected once, and approximately 2% sits in the top ten. Input material: peripheral blood. These TCRs come from a man in his late teens or twenties who had recovered from COVID-19.

This chain links TRBV19 with TRBJ1-2, with 7 bases matching TRBD1. V was pared by 6 bases and J by 2 bases, with 12 bases of the junction left unmatched. Germline V lookup: CDR1 LNHDA, CDR2 SQIVND (reference sequence). The CDR3 loop spans 16 amino acids. The DNA of the CDR3 is TGTGCCAGTAGCGAAGGACAGGCCAGCTCCAACTATGGCTACACCTTC. This gives the protein CASSEGQASSNYGYTF. Filled out from reference TRBV19 and TRBJ1-2, the complete variable domain reads DGGITQSPKYLFRKEGQNVTLSCEQNLNHDAMYWYRQDPGQGLRLIYYSQIVNDFQKGDIAEGYSVSREKKESFPLTVTSAQKNPTAFYLCASSEGQASSNYGYTFGSGTRLTVV.

This clone is a singleton in its sample. V usage is TRBV5-5 and J usage is TRBJ1-2; no firm D call. The CDR3 spans 12 residues. Looked up from germline, CDR1 is SGHKS and CDR2 is YYEKEE (reference sequence). Trimming stripped 0 bases from V and 5 bases from J, with 5 bases between. The CDR3 coding sequence is TGTGCCAGCAGCTTGGACATTTATGGCTACACCTTC. Its translation: CASSLDIYGYTF.

The chain recombines TRBV6-5 with TRBJ2-1, with D uncertain. V lost 2 bases and J lost 14, with 10 bases in between. Germline CDR1 MNHEY, CDR2 SVGAGI. The CDR3 is 11 amino acids. In DNA form, the CDR3 reads TGTGCCAGCAGTTACGGGCTCTCGGAGTTCTTC. Translating gives CASSYGLSEFF.

The chain employs TRBV28 and TRBJ2-6; D is unclear. Germline values: CDR1 MDHEN, CDR2 SYDVKM. CDR3 length: 14 residues. The V end was cut by 4 bases, the J end by 2 bases, with 6 bases between. CDR3 protein: CASSSDPGANVLTF. Written as DNA, the CDR3 is TGTGCCAGCAGTTCAGATCCTGGGGCCAACGTCCTGACTTTC. The variable domain in full, with the rest retrieved from reference TRBV28 and TRBJ2-6, is DVKVTQSSRYLVKRTGEKVFLECVQDMDHENMFWYRQDPGLGLRLIYFSYDVKMKEKGDIPEGYSVSREKKERFSLILESASTNQTSMYLCASSSDPGANVLTFGAGSRLTVL.

This clone occurred once. The V call is TRBV11-2, the J call TRBJ2-5; TRBD1 matches at 7 bases. Germline V gene lookup returns CDR1 SGHAT and CDR2 FQNNGV. This CDR3 contains 15 residues. The ends lost 3 bases at V and 4 bases at J; junction bases unmatched: 8. The CDR3 sequence is CASSLGQRERETQYF. The CDR3 DNA reads as TGTGCCAGCAGCTTGGGACAGAGGGAGCGAGAGACCCAGTACTTC.

V is TRBV18 and J is TRBJ1-5; the D gene is possibly TRBD1 (5 bases). Germline lookup yields CDR1 KGHSH and CDR2 LQKENI. The V and J ends lost 2 bases and 1 base respectively, with 12 bases between them. The CDR3 contains 16 residues. Here the CDR3 DNA reads TGTGCCAGCTCACCATACGGGACTTTCAGCAATCAGCCCCAGCATTTT. It encodes CASSPYGTFSNQPQHF.

The chain employs TRBV19 and TRBJ2-1; 11 bases fit TRBD2. The germline V gene encodes CDR1 LNHDA and CDR2 SQIVND (reference sequence). CDR3 length: 14 residues. Trimming took 7 bases from V and 3 from J; bases not matched to a gene: 2. The CDR3 loop is CASTTSGSYNEQFF. CDR3 DNA: TGTGCCAGTACTACTAGCGGGAGCTACAATGAGCAGTTCTTC.

V usage is TRBV5-1 and J usage is TRBJ2-1, with 9 bases lining up with TRBD1. The CDR3 length is 15 residues. V gave up 4 bases and J gave up 2 bases; unmatched junction bases: 4. Germline values: CDR1 SGHRS, CDR2 YFSETQ. This chain's CDR3 is CASSPGTGTYNEQFF. In DNA, the CDR3 is TGCGCCAGCAGCCCCGGGACAGGGACCTACAATGAGCAGTTCTTC.

This clone appeared a few times. A junction boundary mismatches the germline segment, possibly from a read error. The rearrangement uses TRBV14 and TRBJ1-4, with TRBD1 identical over 10 bases. CDR3 length: 15 amino acids. CDR1 and CDR2 from the germline V gene are SGHDN and FVKESK. This chain's CDR3 is CASSRTGQGISNWVF. For the CDR3, the DNA is TGTGCCAGCAGCCGAACGGGACAGGGGATTTCTAACTGGGTTTTT.

J is TRBJ1-6 and V is TRBV6-1; D is perhaps TRBD1 (6 bases). V was clipped by 3 bases and J by 7 bases, with 10 bases between them. The CDR3 runs 14 residues. CDR1 and CDR2 from the germline V gene are MNHNS and SASEGT. CDR3 loop: CASSDQQGNSPLHF. CDR3 DNA sequence: TGTGCCAGCAGTGATCAACAGGGAAATTCACCCCTCCACTTT.

CDR3 nucleotides: TGTGCCTGGAGCGACGGGGGATATGGCTACACCTTC. It yields the protein CAWSDGGYGYTF. V is TRBV30 and J is TRBJ1-2; D is perhaps TRBD1 (5 bases). The V end lost 3 bases, the J end lost 5 bases, and 10 bases lay between the germline ends. The CDR3 is made up of 12 amino acids. Germline CDR1 and CDR2: GTSNPN and SVGIG (reference sequence).

The rearrangement uses TRBV6-5 and TRBJ2-2, with 7 bases that match TRBD2. V shed 6 bases and J 1 base; nucleotides not matched to a gene: 5. Germline CDR1 and CDR2: MNHEY and SVGAGI. The CDR3 has 15 residues. CDR3 protein: CASRPGLGNTGELFF. The CDR3 bases are TGTGCCAGCAGGCCCGGACTAGGGAACACCGGGGAGCTGTTTTTT.

The chain links TRBV7-3 to TRBJ2-1, with a possible D match to TRBD1 (6 bases). The CDR3 covers 15 residues. V was trimmed by 1 base and J by 10 bases, leaving 17 bases between them. Germline V gene data show CDR1 as SGHTA and CDR2 as FQGTGA. The CDR3 DNA follows: TGTGCCAGCAGCTTAAACGAGCAGGGGCCAGGGGAGCAGTTCTTC. This encodes CASSLNEQGPGEQFF.

The chain has TRBV7-2 and TRBJ2-1; D remains unclear. V was shortened by 5 bases and J by 0 bases, with 23 bases between the two germline ends. The CDR3 is 19 residues long. Germline V gives CDR1 SGHTA, CDR2 FQGNSA. In DNA, the CDR3 is TGTGCCAGCAGCCTCCGGGTATTGAAGGCTCTGAGCTCCTACAATGAGCAGTTCTTC. This codes for CASSLRVLKALSSYNEQFF. The variable domain in full, completed from reference TRBV7-2 and TRBJ2-1, reads GAGVSQSPSNKVTEKGKDVELRCDPISGHTALYWYRQSLGQGLEFLIYFQGNSAPDKSGLPSDRFSAERTGGSVSTLTIQRTQQEDSAVYLCASSLRVLKALSSYNEQFFGPGTRLTVL.

The V and J genes are TRBV28 and TRBJ2-1; 7 bases fit TRBD2. The V and J ends lost 4 bases and 0 bases, in that order; junction bases with no gene match: 3. The CDR3 loop spans 15 amino acids. Germline lookup yields CDR1 MDHEN and CDR2 SYDVKM. CDR3 sequence: CASSSLAVSYNEQFF. The CDR3 DNA reads as TGTGCCAGCAGTTCCCTAGCGGTCTCCTACAATGAGCAGTTCTTC.

The genes are TRBV2 and TRBJ2-7, with 11 nucleotides matching TRBD2. The trim removed 4 bases at V and 0 bases at J, leaving 2 bases unmatched. CDR3 length: 15 residues. Germline V gives CDR1 SNHLY, CDR2 FYNNEI. CDR3 bases: TGTGCCAGCAGTGCTAGCGGGAGGAGCTCCTACGAGCAGTACTTC. Amino acids: CASSASGRSSYEQYF. The whole variable domain, remainder taken from reference TRBV2 and TRBJ2-7, is EPEVTQTPSHQVTQMGQEVILRCVPISNHLYFYWYRQILGQKVEFLVSFYNNEISEKSEIFDDQFSVERPDGSNFTLKIRSTKLEDSAMYFCASSASGRSSYEQYFGPGTRLTVT.

This chain joins TRBV7-2 and TRBJ1-2; D gene unclear. The CDR3 totals 14 residues. CDR1 and CDR2 (germline): SGHTA, FQGNSA. Deletions cut 1 base from V and 7 bases from J, with 13 bases between. CDR3 region: CASSLGGSEGGYTF. The CDR3 DNA follows: TGTGCCAGCAGCTTAGGTGGATCCGAGGGTGGCTACACCTTC.

This chain links TRBV6-6 with TRBJ2-3; tentatively, D is TRBD1 (6 bases). Germline values: CDR1 MNHNY, CDR2 SVGAGI (reference sequence). Trimming cost V 5 bases and J 0 bases, with 21 bases left between them. This CDR3 contains 18 residues. The chain's CDR3 is CASSLYYGQQSSTDTQYF. CDR3 sequence (DNA): TGTGCCAGCAGTCTATATTACGGACAGCAGTCTAGCACAGATACGCAGTATTTT.

The CDR3 DNA reads as TGCGCCAGCAGCCAGAAAGCGGGAGGGTCCTACAATGAGCAGTTCTTC. This encodes CASSQKAGGSYNEQFF. The chain combines TRBV4-3 with TRBJ2-1; 10 bases align to TRBD2. This CDR3 contains 16 residues. Germline V gene sequence: CDR1 LGHNA, CDR2 YSLEER. V lost 3 bases and J lost 1; bases outside the gene matches: 3.

The J gene is TRBJ2-7, the V gene TRBV4-1, with 10 nucleotides matching TRBD2. The CDR3 spans 16 residues. CDR1 and CDR2 (germline): MGHRA, YSYEKL. Trimming took 3 bases from V and 3 from J; bases not matched to a gene: 8. CDR3 DNA sequence: TGCGCCAGCAGCCAGGATGCTAGCGGGAGTGTCTACGAGCAGTACTTC. Amino acid sequence: CASSQDASGSVYEQYF.